This paragraph covers one T cell receptor beta chain sequence. These data originate in a study of blood T cell repertoires in COVID-19. On the study more broadly: Both acute and convalescent COVID-19 samples were obtained from the United States, Italy and Spain. Nucleic acid was either cDNA or gDNA, and it came from T cells, B-cell-depleted T cells, or PBMCs.

The CDR3 spans 15 residues. V was trimmed by 3 bases and J by 4 bases, leaving 16 bases between them. CDR1 and CDR2 (germline): SEHNR, FQNEAQ (reference sequence). Assay: immunoSEQ multiplex PCR; the TCRdb copy retains only in-frame clones and omits some. Here the sample spans roughly 300,000 clones, 70% to 90% being singletons. The chain carries TRBV7-9 and TRBJ2-7; a possible D gene is TRBD1 (6 bases). The sequence came from a woman in her twenties or thirties who had recovered from COVID-19. Sequenced: PBMCs or T cells enriched from blood (not recorded which). Here the CDR3 DNA reads TGTGCCAGCAGCTTCCCGGGACACCCGGGGTACGAGCAGTACTTC. This encodes CASSFPGHPGYEQYF.